Below, 32 T cell receptor beta chains from the same sample are listed, as sequenced in a study of blood T cell repertoires in COVID-19 (dated by TCRdb to 2019 to 2021). The library was prepared using the immunoSEQ multiplex PCR assay. Sourced from immuneACCESS, this table was stored by TCRdb with only in-frame sequences that have V and J called. A share of the clones is absent; for the studies checked, an unresolved V gene accounts for under half, and the remainder has no known explanation. This sample comprises approximately 400,000 clones, approximately 91% of them detected only once. 0.86% of the sample is in the top ten clones. Sample: PBMCs or T cells enriched from blood (not recorded which). These receptors originate from a woman between 40 and 55 years old who had been exposed to COVID-19.

The rearrangement joins TRBV18 to TRBJ1-2; 7 bases line up with TRBD1. The germline gives CDR1 KGHSH, CDR2 LQKENI. V trimming: 3 bases; J trimming: 4 bases; junction bases outside the gene matches: 8. There are 15 residues in the CDR3. The CDR3 DNA follows: TGTGCCAGCTCACCCGGACAGGTTGGCCCCTATGGCTACACCTTC. Translated, it gives CASSPGQVGPYGYTF.

The chain recombines TRBV5-1 with TRBJ2-1; TRBD2 matches 8 bases. The ends lost 4 bases at V and 5 bases at J; junction bases unmatched: 8. The CDR3 is 15 residues long. Germline V gene lookup returns CDR1 SGHRS and CDR2 YFSETQ. The CDR3 coding sequence is TGCGCCAGCAGCGAAACTGCGGGGGGACACAATGAGCAGTTCTTC. As protein: CASSETAGGHNEQFF.

The genes are TRBV4-2 and TRBJ2-1; D is ambiguous. The germline V gene encodes CDR1 LGHNA and CDR2 YNFKEQ. The V gene lost 0 bases and the J gene lost 1 base, with 4 bases spanning the gap. This CDR3 has 14 amino acids. The CDR3 region has the DNA TGTGCCAGCAGCCAAGAGCGATCCTACAATGAGCAGTTCTTC. As protein: CASSQERSYNEQFF.

The chain couples TRBV7-6 to TRBJ2-3; 9 bases are a match to TRBD2. Trimming at V came to 5 bases and at J to 6 bases, leaving 12 bases not matched to a gene. Germline CDR1 is SGHVS and CDR2 is FNYEAQ. The CDR3 covers 16 residues. The CDR3 coding sequence is TGTGCCAGCAGCATTTTGGCGGGGGGGCCGGGGGATACGCAGTATTTT. Translation gives CASSILAGGPGDTQYF.

V gene TRBV24-1 combines with J gene TRBJ2-1; TRBD2 is a possible D gene (6 bases). Trimming stripped 2 bases from V and 6 bases from J, with 10 bases between. Germline V gene sequence: CDR1 KGHDR, CDR2 SFDVKD. This CDR3 contains 14 residues. The CDR3 spells CATSDSGGGNEQFF. CDR3 coding DNA: TGTGCCACCAGTGATTCCGGGGGAGGCAATGAGCAGTTCTTC.

This clone came up many times. The chain links TRBV6-2 or TRBV6-3 to TRBJ2-5; unclear D gene. CDR1 is MNHEY, CDR2 SVGEGT, per germline. V was clipped by 0 bases and J by 5 bases, with 13 bases between them. The CDR3 runs 15 residues. The CDR3 here is CASSYSASVRETQYF. The CDR3 region has the DNA TGTGCCAGCAGTTACTCCGCCTCGGTTCGGGAGACCCAGTACTTC.

The chain carries TRBV9 and TRBJ2-7, with 8 bases aligning to TRBD2. V lost 0 bases to trimming and J lost 0 bases; unmatched junction nucleotides: 5. This CDR3 is 16 amino acids long. In germline, CDR1 is SGDLS, CDR2 YYNGEE. CDR3 nucleotide sequence: TGTGCCAGCAGCGTAGCTGGGGCGGGGGGCTCCTACGAGCAGTACTTC. Translated: CASSVAGAGGSYEQYF.

The rearrangement joins TRBV2 to TRBJ1-1, with 8 bases that match TRBD1. V dropped 6 bases and J dropped 6; count of bases not matched to a gene: 6. This CDR3 has 13 residues. Germline V gene sequence: CDR1 SNHLY, CDR2 FYNNEI. The CDR3 loop is CASRRTGGAEAFF. Written as DNA, the CDR3 is TGTGCCAGCAGACGCACAGGGGGTGCTGAAGCTTTCTTT.

The rearrangement links TRBV20-1 to TRBJ1-2; the D is unclear. The germline V gene has CDR1 DFQATT and CDR2 SNEGSKA (reference sequence). CDR3 size: 11 residues. V dropped 6 bases and J dropped 5 bases, with 10 bases sitting between them. DNA of the CDR3: TGCAGTGCAAGCGGGAGATATGGCTACACCTTC. This translates into CSASGRYGYTF.

The gene calls are TRBV7-2 and TRBJ2-7, with TRBD1 matching over 8 bases. There are 13 residues in the CDR3. Germline trimming cut 3 bases from V and 7 bases from J; bases unmatched to any gene: 5. Germline CDR1 SGHTA, CDR2 FQGNSA. In DNA, the CDR3 is TGTGCCAGCAGCTTCTCAGGGGGCTGGGAGCAGTACTTC. Protein sequence: CASSFSGGWEQYF.

This chain uses TRBV6-6 with TRBJ2-1, with D perhaps TRBD2 (5 bases). CDR1 is MNHNY, CDR2 SVGAGI, per germline (reference sequence). The CDR3 sequence is 16 residues long. Deletions cut 3 bases from V and 9 bases from J, with 21 bases between. The CDR3 region is CASSYQIGGGGVEQFF. Here the CDR3 DNA reads TGTGCCAGCAGTTATCAGATAGGCGGAGGCGGAGTTGAGCAGTTCTTC.

This clone occurred once. The rearrangement joins TRBV24-1 to TRBJ2-3, with TRBD1 matching over 7 bases. The V segment lost 3 bases and the J segment 7 bases; nucleotides outside the gene matches: 6. This CDR3 comprises 14 residues. CDR1 is KGHDR and CDR2 is SFDVKD in the germline V gene. The CDR3 reads CATSDVTGANTQYF. The DNA of the CDR3 is TGTGCCACCAGTGATGTTACAGGGGCAAATACGCAGTATTTT.

The chain joins TRBV12-5 to TRBJ1-5; D gene ambiguous. V shed 1 base and J shed 4 bases, with 5 bases lying between them. The germline V gene has CDR1 LGHNT and CDR2 FRNRAP. This CDR3 is 13 amino acids long. CDR3 loop: CASGLDRNQPQHF. CDR3 nucleotide sequence: TGTGCTAGTGGTTTGGACAGAAATCAGCCCCAGCATTTT.

V and J are TRBV4-1 and TRBJ1-4; 7 positions match TRBD1. V trimming: 4 bases; J trimming: 0 bases; junction bases outside the gene matches: 5. Germline CDR1 and CDR2: MGHRA and YSYEKL. The CDR3 contains 16 residues. Here the CDR3 DNA reads TGCGCCAGCAGCCCTACCGGGACAGCAACTAATGAAAAACTGTTTTTT. Translation gives CASSPTGTATNEKLFF.

This rearrangement joins TRBV7-3 to TRBJ2-3; maybe TRBD1 (6 bases). The germline CDR1 and CDR2 sequences are SGHTA and FQGTGA. Trimming shortened V by 2 bases and J by 3 bases, and 15 bases separated the two germline ends. This CDR3 region has 16 residues. CDR3 sequence reads: CASSLGTRGSTDTQYF. CDR3 nucleotides: TGTGCCAGCAGCTTAGGAACCAGGGGTAGTACAGATACGCAGTATTTT.

This clone was picked up one time. The CDR3 DNA reads as TGTGCCAGCAGTTACTCGAGGCAGAGCTCCTACGAGCAGTACTTC. Encoded protein: CASSYSRQSSYEQYF. The chain carries TRBV6-5 and TRBJ2-7; D unresolved. V lost 0 bases and J 0 bases, leaving 9 bases between the germline ends. CDR3 length: 15 residues. The germline V gene encodes CDR1 MNHEY and CDR2 SVGAGI.

This clone occurred once. The junction departs from the called germline gene at one end, perhaps through a read error. The chain joins TRBV10-2 to TRBJ2-2; the match to TRBD1 covers 9 bases. This CDR3 has 17 residues. Germline V gene data show CDR1 as WSHSY and CDR2 as SAAADI. The CDR3 sequence is CASNVPGQGKNPGELFF. The CDR3 coding sequence is TGCGCCAGCAATGTACCGGGACAGGGAAAGAACCCCGGGGAGCTGTTTTTT.

The chain is built from TRBV11-2 and TRBJ2-7; no reliable D call. From germline, CDR1 is SGHAT and CDR2 FQNNGV. Trimming took off 2 bases at V and 3 bases at J, with 2 bases between the two ends. The CDR3 runs 11 residues. The CDR3 spells CASSLLYEQYF. The CDR3 bases are TGTGCCAGCAGCTTACTCTACGAGCAGTACTTC.

The CDR3 spells CASSLTFLAGVNTGELFF. Here the CDR3 DNA reads TGTGCCAGCAGCTTAACCTTCCTAGCGGGAGTTAACACCGGGGAGCTGTTTTTT. J is TRBJ2-2 and V is TRBV7-2; 10 bases match TRBD2. Germline V lookup: CDR1 SGHTA, CDR2 FQGNSA. Trimming took 2 bases from V and 2 from J; bases not matched to a gene: 8. The CDR3 sequence is 18 residues long.

V gene TRBV6-5 combines with J gene TRBJ2-1; 7 bases are shared with TRBD1. Germline values: CDR1 MNHEY, CDR2 SVGAGI. The ends lost 6 bases at V and 2 bases at J; junction bases unmatched: 1. The CDR3 consists of 13 residues. CDR3 sequence: CASRQGTYNEQFF. The CDR3 nucleotides read TGTGCCAGCAGACAGGGGACCTACAATGAGCAGTTCTTC.

This clone was counted once. The gene calls are TRBV10-3 and TRBJ2-3, with a possible D match to TRBD1 (6 bases). With 5 bases removed from V and 2 bases from J, the gap between germline ends came to 11 bases. In germline, CDR1 is ENHRY, CDR2 SYGVKD. This CDR3 has 14 amino acids. The CDR3 nucleotides read TGTGCCATCAGTAAGAGGGGGAACACAGATACGCAGTATTTT. Amino acids: CAISKRGNTDTQYF.

The rearrangement links TRBV19 to TRBJ2-5, with 8 nucleotides matching TRBD2. V lost 7 bases, J lost 6 bases, and 10 bases stayed unmatched. Germline V gene lookup returns CDR1 LNHDA and CDR2 SQIVND (reference sequence). CDR3 size: 14 residues. CDR3 protein: CASTVGGGLKTQYF. The CDR3 nucleotides read TGTGCCAGTACCGTCGGGGGGGGCCTAAAGACCCAGTACTTC.

V and J are TRBV9 and TRBJ2-1; D is ambiguous. This CDR3 has 13 residues. V lost 4 bases to trimming and J lost 4 bases, with 9 bases between them. CDR1 is SGDLS, CDR2 YYNGEE, per germline. CDR3 amino acids: CASSSRLYNEQFF. CDR3 bases: TGTGCCAGCAGCTCCCGACTGTACAATGAGCAGTTCTTC.

The chain links TRBV11-3 to TRBJ2-1; 8 nucleotides match TRBD2. This CDR3 is 19 amino acids long. Germline CDR1 is SGHNT and CDR2 is YENEEA. After removal of 1 base from V and 5 bases from J, the junction contained 16 bases not matched to a gene. The chain's CDR3 is CASSLGGLDYELAHNEQFF. CDR3 sequence (DNA): TGTGCCAGCAGCTTAGGGGGACTAGATTATGAATTGGCCCACAATGAGCAGTTCTTC.

V usage is TRBV7-2 and J usage is TRBJ2-2, with TRBD1 as a possible D gene (6 bases). CDR1 and CDR2 (germline): SGHTA, FQGNSA. The CDR3 is made up of 14 amino acids. V lost 8 bases and J 5 bases, leaving 15 bases between the germline ends. The CDR3 region is CASRWGLATGELFF. CDR3 sequence (DNA): TGTGCCAGCCGATGGGGGCTAGCAACCGGGGAGCTGTTTTTT.

The rearrangement uses TRBV4-1 and TRBJ2-7, with TRBD2 matching 7 bases. The CDR3 length is 14 residues. Germline V gene data show CDR1 as MGHRA and CDR2 as YSYEKL. J lost 9 bases, V lost 1 base, and 9 bases had no gene match. The CDR3 reads CASSQGEGALPQYF. In DNA, the CDR3 is TGCGCCAGCAGCCAAGGGGAGGGCGCCCTCCCGCAGTACTTC.

The V and J genes are TRBV7-9 and TRBJ2-5; maybe TRBD2 (5 bases). The ends were cut back, 1 base at V and 3 bases at J, with 15 bases in the middle. The CDR3 is made up of 16 amino acids. Germline V gene sequence: CDR1 SEHNR, CDR2 FQNEAQ (reference sequence). For the CDR3, the DNA is TGTGCCAGCAGCTTAGTACGTGGGAGTAGCAAAGAGACCCAGTACTTC. Protein product: CASSLVRGSSKETQYF.

About this clone: Other DNA sequences in the sample encode the same CDR3. This sequence joins TRBV14 and TRBJ2-5; maybe TRBD2 (6 bases). The V gene's germline CDR1 is SGHDN and CDR2 FVKESK. V lost 3 bases to trimming and J lost 5 bases, with 10 bases between them. The CDR3 loop spans 13 amino acids. CDR3 DNA sequence: TGTGCCAGCAGCCATGGAGGGAGGGAGACCCAGTACTTC. Its protein product is CASSHGGRETQYF.

The chain joins TRBV29-1 to TRBJ1-2, with 9 positions matching TRBD1. V was clipped by 6 bases and J by 6 bases; unmatched bases: 11. This CDR3 region has 14 residues. Looked up from germline, CDR1 is SQVTM and CDR2 is ANQGSEA. CDR3 DNA: TGCAGCGTGACCGGGGACAGGGCGCGTGATGGCTACACCTTC. Its translation is CSVTGDRARDGYTF.

The gene calls are TRBV12-3 or TRBV12-4 and TRBJ1-1; no definite D call. The CDR3 covers 13 residues. Trimming removed 6 bases at V and 0 bases at J, with 8 bases between. The CDR3 DNA sequence: TGTGCCAGCAGACTGAATATGAACACTGAAGCTTTCTTT. This translates into CASRLNMNTEAFF.

The chain uses TRBV30 and TRBJ1-4; D may be TRBD1 (5 bases). The V end was cut by 0 bases, the J end by 8 bases, with 13 bases between. Germline CDR1 is GTSNPN and CDR2 is SVGIG (reference sequence). The CDR3 sequence is 14 residues long. CDR3 protein: CAWSVGGVGEKLFF. CDR3 DNA sequence: TGTGCCTGGAGTGTTGGAGGGGTAGGAGAAAAACTGTTTTTT.

The chain has TRBV18 and TRBJ2-7; possible D gene TRBD1, 7 bases. Germline V gene data show CDR1 as KGHSH and CDR2 as LQKENI. V lost 3 bases, J lost 4 bases, and 13 bases lay in between. There are 14 residues in the CDR3. In DNA form, the CDR3 reads TGTGCCAGCTCACCCACCAGGGGGGAGTACGAGCAGTACTTC. Encoded protein: CASSPTRGEYEQYF.